Described below is a single TCR beta chain sequence and its context. The data derive from a study of shared clonotypes between healthy human individuals. At the level of the study: Each donor's CD4 naive and CD4 memory cells filled three plates apiece, CD8 naive two, and CD8 memory one.

The CDR3 length is 13 residues. Germline V gene lookup returns CDR1 SEHNR and CDR2 FQNEAQ (reference sequence). V shed 8 bases and J 8 bases; nucleotides not matched to a gene: 8. Repertoires were generated with immunoSEQ multiplex PCR, while TCRdb's copy carries only in-frame clones and drops some. The repertoire consists of about 1.1 million clones, with about 80% occurring once and the leading ten covering approximately 0.95%. Sequencing was carried out using memory CD4+ T cells from PBMCs. The subset is: CD45RA-negative fraction. J is TRBJ2-1 and V is TRBV7-9, with 8 bases that match TRBD2. This clonotype was sampled from a young man in good health. Some clones in this sample may be carry-over from other donors' samples. The CDR3 region is CASAWGLEYEQFF. The CDR3 nucleotides read TGTGCCAGCGCCTGGGGACTAGAATATGAGCAGTTCTTC.